This T cell receptor beta chain originates from a study of graft-versus-host responses after intestinal transplantation. Overall study: Multivisceral, liver-intestinal, or isolated intestinal grafts went to recipients. Tacrolimus and steroids were given for 2 to 3 years to all recipients after anti-thymocyte globulin induction.

Assay used: immunoSEQ multiplex PCR; TCRdb lists only in-frame clones, some missing. The sample holds around 88,000 clones, over 80% seen once. This clone has more than one count but fewer than ten. Its antigen is as yet unknown. Study results and caveats: Graft-donor T cell macrochimerism coincided with high graft-versus-host to host-versus-graft clonal ratios in allografts. Some GvH clones appeared in ileal mucosa or blood before recipient bone marrow.

Germline CDR1 SGDLS, CDR2 YYNGEE. The CDR3 has 15 amino acids. Trimming took off 0 bases at V and 1 base at J, with 10 bases between the two ends. The sequencing used unstimulated CD8+ T cells sorted from spleen or lymph node cells, collected before intestinal transplant. The chain employs TRBV9 and TRBJ2-5; no firm D call. The clonotype originates from a human donor who received an intestinal transplant. CDR3 sequence (DNA): TGTGCCAGCAGCGTAGCTGGTGACTCCCAAGAGACCCAGTACTTC. Residues: CASSVAGDSQETQYF.